These 23 T cell receptor beta chains share one sample of origin, sequenced in a study of T cells in Graves' hyperthyroidism and ophthalmopathy. From RNA transcripts, TCR beta CDR3 regions were amplified. The TCR CDR3 first-round RT-PCR relied on the HTBI primer set. TCRdb independently ran MiXCR on the multiplex PCR reads; one entry per CDR3 protein. Of about 710,000 distinct CDR3 sequences listed, about a sixth are singletons. Sequencing was performed on blood. Every receptor here comes from a man between 18 and 35 years old with Graves' hyperthyroidism.

A few counts support this clonotype. The CDR3: CASSLQTHRTQYF. As DNA, the CDR3 is TGTGCCAGCAGCCTCCAGACCCATAGGACGCAGTATTTT. The chain recombines TRBV7-2 with TRBJ2-3; D ambiguous. This CDR3 has 13 residues. In germline, CDR1 is SGHTA, CDR2 FQGNSA. V lost 5 bases and J 9 bases, leaving 15 bases between the germline ends. Full variable domain (remainder filled in from reference TRBV7-2 and TRBJ2-3): GAGVSQSPSNKVTEKGKDVELRCDPISGHTALYWYRQSLGQGLEFLIYFQGNSAPDKSGLPSDRFSAERTGGSVSTLTIQRTQQEDSAVYLCASSLQTHRTQYFGPGTRLTVL.

This clonotype showed up just a few times. The rearrangement links TRBV15 to TRBJ1-5; no clear D gene. V was cut by 0 bases and J by 6 bases, with 12 bases left in between. CDR3 length: 15 amino acids. The germline V gene encodes CDR1 LNHNV and CDR2 YYDKDF (reference sequence). The CDR3 nucleotides read TGTGCCACCAGCAGAGATCCGGCGCAAAGTCAGCCCCAGCATTTT. Residues: CATSRDPAQSQPQHF.

This clonotype was counted at least ten times. The chain uses TRBV12-3 or TRBV12-4 and TRBJ2-1, with D perhaps matching TRBD2 (5 bases). CDR3 size: 12 residues. V shed 3 bases and J shed 10 bases, with 10 bases lying between them. The CDR3 bases are TGTGCCAGCAGTTTCGGGGTCCGGGAGCAGTTCTTC. This encodes CASSFGVREQFF.

This clonotype has a count of ten or more. The chain recombines TRBV20-1 with TRBJ2-1, with 12 bases aligning to TRBD2. V lost 3 bases to trimming and J lost 4 bases; unmatched junction nucleotides: 16. CDR1 is DFQATT, CDR2 SNEGSKA, per germline (reference sequence). This CDR3 spans 19 amino acids. As DNA, the CDR3 is TGCAGTGCTAGTCTCCGGGCTAGCGGGAGGGTGTCGACATACAATGAGCAGTTCTTC. Its protein is CSASLRASGRVSTYNEQFF.

In regard to this clonotype: A much larger clone differs by one base, so this may be a read error. This chain connects TRBV5-5 to TRBJ2-7; perhaps D is TRBD1 or TRBD2 (6 bases each). This CDR3 contains 16 residues. Germline V gives CDR1 SGHKS, CDR2 YYEKEE (reference sequence). Trimming stripped 0 bases from V and 3 bases from J, with 16 bases between. CDR3 DNA sequence: TGTGCCAGCAGCTTGGCGGGGGCACGATCAAGCTACGAGCAGTACTTC. Translating it yields CASSLAGARSSYEQYF.

The chain carries TRBV11-2 and TRBJ1-2; the D is unclear. Germline CDR1 and CDR2: SGHAT and FQNNGV. This CDR3 has 14 residues. With 6 bases removed from V and 4 bases from J, the gap between germline ends came to 15 bases. The CDR3 bases are TGTGCCAGCAGACCGCTCGGCCGCCTCTATGGCTACACCTTC. Amino acids: CASRPLGRLYGYTF. Based on the CDR3 plus reference TRBV11-2 and TRBJ1-2, the full variable domain is EAGVAQSPRYKIIEKRQSVAFWCNPISGHATLYWYQQILGQGPKLLIQFQNNGVVDDSQLPKDRFSAERLKGVDSTLKIQPAKLEDSAVYLCASRPLGRLYGYTFGSGTRLTVV.

There are many counts of this clonotype. The V call is TRBV28, the J call TRBJ2-5; TRBD1 matches at 8 bases. V was pared by 4 bases and J by 2 bases, with 9 bases of the junction left unmatched. This CDR3 is built from 16 residues. Per germline, CDR1 MDHEN and CDR2 SYDVKM. DNA of the CDR3: TGTGCCAGCAGTTCCCCAGGGACAGGCCATCAAGAGACCCAGTACTTC. It is translated as CASSSPGTGHQETQYF.

This clonotype was detected ten times or more. This chain connects TRBV28 to TRBJ2-3; 9 nucleotides line up with TRBD1. The germline gives CDR1 MDHEN, CDR2 SYDVKM. J was trimmed by 1 base and V by 5 bases; bases with no gene match: 7. The CDR3 runs 16 residues. The CDR3 nucleotides are TGTGCCAGCAGTAGCCGACAGGGGGTCGGCACAGATACGCAGTATTTT. It translates to CASSSRQGVGTDTQYF.

In this sample, this clonotype turned up a few times. The rearrangement uses TRBV19 and TRBJ2-1; 8 bases agree with TRBD2. Trimming cost V 4 bases and J 0 bases; bases outside gene matches: 2. The CDR3 has 15 amino acids. The germline V gene encodes CDR1 LNHDA and CDR2 SQIVND (reference sequence). DNA of the CDR3: TGTGCCAGTAGTAAGCGGGGGAGCTCCTACAATGAGCAGTTCTTC. It specifies CASSKRGSSYNEQFF.

This clonotype came up many times. The CDR3 protein is CASRFPGTGAKNTEAFF. CDR3 nucleotide sequence: TGTGCCAGCAGATTTCCGGGCACAGGGGCGAAGAACACTGAAGCTTTCTTT. The chain couples TRBV7-6 to TRBJ1-1, with 7 positions matching TRBD1. Germline V gene data show CDR1 as SGHVS and CDR2 as FNYEAQ. Losses at the gene ends were 6 bases for V and 1 base for J; bases not matched to a gene: 14. This CDR3 spans 17 amino acids. The full variable domain, rest sourced from reference TRBV7-6 and TRBJ1-1, is GAGVSQSPRYKVTKRGQDVALRCDPISGHVSLYWYRQALGQGPEFLTYFNYEAQQDKSGLPNDRFSAERPEGSISTLTIQRTEQRDSAMYRCASRFPGTGAKNTEAFFGQGTRLTVV.

There are many counts of this clonotype. The genes are TRBV20-1 and TRBJ1-4; TRBD1 aligns across 11 bases. The trim removed 2 bases at V and 8 bases at J, leaving 10 bases unmatched. Looked up from germline, CDR1 is DFQATT and CDR2 is SNEGSKA (reference sequence). The CDR3 extends over 16 amino acids. In nucleotides, the CDR3 is TGCAGTGCTAGAACCTTACCGGGACAGGGGGAAGAAAAACTGTTTTTT. Amino acid sequence: CSARTLPGQGEEKLFF.

In this sample, this clonotype turned up many times. V usage is TRBV12-3 or TRBV12-4 and J usage is TRBJ1-1, with D maybe TRBD1 (6 bases). The ends were cut back, 6 bases at V and 5 bases at J, with 16 bases in the middle. CDR3 length equals 14 residues. CDR3 nucleotides: TGTGCCAGCAGCCGGGGGGGGGCGAGGACTGAAGCTTTCTTT. It encodes CASSRGGARTEAFF.

About this clonotype: A much more abundant neighbour one base away suggests this may be a read error. CDR3 loop: CASSFQGAGSEQYF. The CDR3 coding sequence is TGTGCCAGCAGCTTTCAGGGTGCAGGCTCCGAGCAGTACTTC. The rearrangement joins TRBV7-9 to TRBJ2-7, with a possible D match to TRBD1 (5 bases). V lost 3 bases, J lost 6 bases, and 15 bases lay in between. The CDR3 is 14 residues long. Per the germline V gene, CDR1 is SEHNR and CDR2 is FQNEAQ (reference sequence). Full variable domain (rest looked up from reference TRBV7-9 and TRBJ2-7): DTGVSQNPRHKITKRGQNVTFRCDPISEHNRLYWYRQTLGQGPEFLTYFQNEAQLEKSRLLSDRFSAERPKGSFSTLEIQRTEQGDSAMYLCASSFQGAGSEQYFGPGTRLTVT.

This clonotype has a handful of counts. The rearrangement joins TRBV13 to TRBJ1-4, with D unclear. Germline V gives CDR1 PRHDT, CDR2 FYEKMQ (reference sequence). This CDR3 is built from 14 residues. The V end was cut by 5 bases, the J end by 5 bases, with 12 bases between. CDR3: CASSTRTENEKLFF. The CDR3, as DNA: TGTGCCAGCAGCACTCGGACCGAGAATGAAAAACTGTTTTTT.

The table lists this clonotype with many counts. This sequence joins TRBV30 and TRBJ2-3, with unresolved D. V dropped 3 bases and J dropped 4 bases, with 8 bases sitting between them. The CDR3 is 12 residues long. Looked up from germline, CDR1 is GTSNPN and CDR2 is SVGIG (reference sequence). CDR3 sequence reads: CAWRGMADTQYF. The CDR3 DNA is TGTGCCTGGAGGGGGATGGCAGATACGCAGTATTTT. The full variable domain, in which reference TRBV30 and TRBJ2-3 provide the parts outside the CDR3, is SQTIHQWPATLVQPVGSPLSLECTVEGTSNPNLYWYRQAAGRGLQLLFYSVGIGQISSEVPQNLSASRPQDRQFILSSKKLLLSDSGFYLCAWRGMADTQYFGPGTRLTVL.

This clonotype occurred a few times. The gene calls are TRBV28 and TRBJ1-1; D might be TRBD1 (5 bases). This CDR3 contains 15 residues. From germline, CDR1 is MDHEN and CDR2 SYDVKM. Trimming stripped 3 bases from V and 0 bases from J, with 11 bases between. The CDR3 region has the DNA TGTGCCAGCAGTTTCGGTGGACACTTGAACACTGAAGCTTTCTTT. This codes for CASSFGGHLNTEAFF.

About this clonotype: A clone one base away is much larger, so this may be a read error. The V gene is TRBV7-8, the J gene TRBJ1-1; D call uncertain. Germline V gene sequence: CDR1 SGHVS, CDR2 FQNEAQ. The CDR3 runs 15 residues. CDR3 coding DNA: TGTGCCGGCAGCTTGTCGGCGTACATGAACACTGAAGCTTTCTTT. Protein: CAGSLSAYMNTEAFF.

This clonotype appeared many times. The gene calls are TRBV2 and TRBJ2-1; D possibly uses TRBD1 or TRBD2 (5 bases each). The CDR3 has 18 residues. Germline V lookup: CDR1 SNHLY, CDR2 FYNNEI. The V gene lost 6 bases and the J gene lost 0 bases, with 21 bases spanning the gap. The CDR3 region has the DNA TGTGCCAGCAGATACAACCACAGGACTCTCAGCTCCTACAATGAGCAGTTCTTC. Its translation: CASRYNHRTLSSYNEQFF.

This clonotype was seen more than once but under ten times. The chain has TRBV12-3 or TRBV12-4 and TRBJ2-5; D unclear. V was shortened by 5 bases and J by 6 bases, with 13 bases between the two germline ends. This CDR3 has 13 residues. The CDR3 protein is CASSPRTQKTQYF. CDR3 nucleotide sequence: TGTGCCAGCAGTCCCCGAACTCAAAAGACCCAGTACTTC.

This clonotype occurred a few times. The chain couples TRBV5-1 to TRBJ2-7; 11 nucleotides align to TRBD2. This CDR3 contains 16 residues. Germline CDR1 is SGHRS and CDR2 is YFSETQ. V was pared by 5 bases and J by 4 bases, with 11 bases of the junction left unmatched. CDR3 loop: CASRVLAGGGGYEQYF. The CDR3 nucleotides read TGCGCCAGCAGGGTTCTAGCGGGAGGCGGCGGGTACGAGCAGTACTTC. The full variable domain, completed using reference TRBV5-1 and TRBJ2-7, is KAGVTQTPRYLIKTRGQQVTLSCSPISGHRSVSWYQQTPGQGLQFLFEYFSETQRNKGNFPGRFSGRQFSNSRSEMNVSTLELGDSALYLCASRVLAGGGGYEQYFGPGTRLTVT.

This clonotype was found a few times. V gene TRBV28 combines with J gene TRBJ2-1; a weak D match, TRBD2 (5 bases). The CDR3 loop spans 15 amino acids. From germline, CDR1 is MDHEN and CDR2 SYDVKM. Trimming took 6 bases from V and 6 from J, leaving 18 bases between them. The CDR3 nucleotides are TGTGCCAGCAGCCATCCCGCGGGCTCCCGCAATGAGCAGTTCTTC. Its protein is CASSHPAGSRNEQFF.

The V call is TRBV9, the J call TRBJ2-3; D is undetermined. The CDR3 is made up of 15 amino acids. The germline V and J ends were trimmed by 0 bases and 2 bases, with 10 bases remaining between them. Germline lookup yields CDR1 SGDLS and CDR2 YYNGEE. The CDR3 loop reads CASSVGDLDTDTQYF. DNA of the CDR3: TGTGCCAGCAGCGTAGGCGACCTTGACACAGATACGCAGTATTTT.

The rearrangement links TRBV5-1 to TRBJ1-5; 8 bases map to TRBD1. Unmatched junction bases numbered 4, after V lost 0 bases and J lost 5 bases. This CDR3 region has 15 residues. Germline CDR1 is SGHRS and CDR2 is YFSETQ. CDR3 loop: CASSLAAGGDQPQHF. CDR3 nucleotides: TGCGCCAGCAGCTTGGCTGCAGGGGGCGATCAGCCCCAGCATTTT.